This is a list of T cell receptor beta chains from one sample in a study of T cell repertoires in cytomegalovirus infection. TCRdb analysed the reads with MiXCR anew, one entry per CDR3 protein. The table records about 140,000 distinct CDR3 sequences, about 6% of them present only once. Sequenced material: PBMCs. These receptors all stem from a human donor in good health (CMV status not recorded). Some clones in this sample may be carry-over from other donors' samples. Both conserved end residues are part of each CDR3. A D gene is named only where the DNA matches it firmly. Clone size is shown for a subset of rows, as once, few, many or a class of expanded clone.

>TRBJ1-5|many|TRBD1|TRBV12-3/TRBV12-4
TGTGCCAGCGGTTACTCAGGGGGTCGACAGCCCCAGCATTTT
CASGYSGGRQPQHF
>TRBJ1-1|few|NA|TRBV6-2/TRBV6-3
TGTGCCAGCAGTTACGAGACGAACACTGAAGCTTTCTTT
CASSYETNTEAFF
>TRBJ2-6|few|NA|TRBV6-1
TGCGCTGCTTCACCGTCTGGGGCCAACGTCCTGACTTTC
CAASPSGANVLTF
>TRBJ2-1|many|NA|TRBV7-9
TGTGCCAGCAGCTTAGAATTCGGTAATGAGCAGTTCTTC
CASSLEFGNEQFF
>TRBJ1-1|many|TRBD1|TRBV2
TGTGCCAGTTTCCCGCCGCCGAGGGGGCAGACCGAAGCTTTCTTT
CASFPPPRGQTEAFF
>TRBJ2-3|few|NA|TRBV12-3/TRBV12-4
TGTGCCAGCAGCCCCCCGGGGCCTGGCACAGATACGCAGTATTTT
CASSPPGPGTDTQYF
>TRBJ2-2|many|NA|TRBV5-1
TGCGCCAGCCGTGCAGAGCCGAACACCGGGGAGCTGTTTTTT
CASRAEPNTGELFF
>TRBJ1-1|many|NA|TRBV7-2
TGTGCCAGCAGCTTAGCGTGGGGCGGGAGCACTGAAGCTTTCTTT
CASSLAWGGSTEAFF
>TRBJ2-5|few|NA|TRBV2
TGTGCCAGCTTACTCAGGCGCGAAGAGACCCAGTACTTC
CASLLRREETQYF
>TRBJ2-3|many|TRBD1|TRBV29-1
TGCAGCGTTGAAGTGGGACAGGGCGTCGGAGATACGCAGTATTTT
CSVEVGQGVGDTQYF
>TRBJ1-6|NA|NA|TRBV18
TGTGCCAGCTCACCACTTAACGATAATTCACCCCTCCACTTT
CASSPLNDNSPLHF
>TRBJ1-6|NA|TRBD1|TRBV7-9
TGTGCCAGCAGCGAGACGGGACAGACAAATTCACCCCTCCACTTT
CASSETGQTNSPLHF
>TRBJ2-2|many|NA|TRBV5-6
TGTGCCAGCAGCTTGCTGGGACAACCGAACACCGGGGAGCTGTTTTTT
CASSLLGQPNTGELFF
>TRBJ2-3|NA|NA|TRBV7-2
TGTGCCAGCAGCTTAGCGCCGGCCCCAGATACGCAGTATTTT
CASSLAPAPDTQYF
>TRBJ2-2|NA|NA|TRBV2
TGTGCCAGCAGTGACAGGGACAAACTGAACACCGGGGAGCTGTTTTTT
CASSDRDKLNTGELFF
>TRBJ1-4|many|NA|TRBV7-2
TGTGCCAGCAGTCGGGACCCTAATGAAAAACTGTTTTTT
CASSRDPNEKLFF
>TRBJ2-3|many|NA|TRBV18
TGTGCCAGCTCACTGCGGGACGCTTACACAGATACGCAGTATTTT
CASSLRDAYTDTQYF
>TRBJ1-1|many|TRBD1|TRBV28
TGTGCCAGCATCCCCCGACAGGGTTTGGACACTGAAGCTTTCTTT
CASIPRQGLDTEAFF
>TRBJ1-6|many|NA|TRBV7-2
TGTGCCAGCAGCTTAGTCACTAATTCACCCCTCCACTTT
CASSLVTNSPLHF
>TRBJ2-3|many|NA|TRBV12-3/TRBV12-4
TGTGCCAGCAGCTGGCTCCACGGGACGGGCACAGATACGCAGTATTTT
CASSWLHGTGTDTQYF
>TRBJ1-2|few|TRBD1|TRBV20-1
TGCAGTGCTAGGCAGGGGGGGGGCATGGGCGGCTACACCTTC
CSARQGGGMGGYTF
>TRBJ2-2|NA|TRBD2|TRBV11-3
TGTGCCAGCAGCCCCGGACTAGCGGGGATCACCGGGGAGCTGTTTTTT
CASSPGLAGITGELFF
>TRBJ1-1|many|NA|TRBV7-2
TGTGCCAGCACCCTAAAGGCAGGGAACACTGAAGCTTTCTTT
CASTLKAGNTEAFF
>TRBJ1-1|many|NA|TRBV10-1
TGCGCCAGCAGTGTTGCGTGGGGGGCTGAAGCTTTCTTT
CASSVAWGAEAFF
>TRBJ2-5|many|TRBD1|TRBV7-7
TGTGCTAGCAGCACTGGGACAGCCCAAGAGACCCAGTACTTC
CASSTGTAQETQYF
>TRBJ1-1|NA|NA|TRBV12-5
TGTGCTAGTGGTTTCTCACTGACAGCTGGGGCTGAAGCTTTCTTT
CASGFSLTAGAEAFF
>TRBJ1-2|many|NA|TRBV7-9
TGTGCCAGCACCCTCTACGCTGGCGCTAACTATGGCTACACCTTC
CASTLYAGANYGYTF
>TRBJ1-5|many|NA|TRBV2
TGTGCCAGCACCCCCGGGAGAAATCAGCCCCAGCATTTT
CASTPGRNQPQHF
>TRBJ2-5|many|NA|TRBV2
TGTGCCAGCAGCCGGGACTCCCTGGAGACCCAGTACTTC
CASSRDSLETQYF
>TRBJ1-2|many|NA|TRBV7-8
TGTGCCAGCAGCCCACACCGGTCAATTTCGCGGGGCTACACCTTC
CASSPHRSISRGYTF
>TRBJ1-2|many|NA|TRBV7-2
TGTGCCAGCAGCTTAGAGAGGGTTCAGTATGGCTACACCTTC
CASSLERVQYGYTF
>TRBJ2-7|many|NA|TRBV20-1
TGCAGTGCTAGAGAGTCCATGTCCTACGAGCAGTACTTC
CSARESMSYEQYF
>TRBJ1-1|few|NA|TRBV29-1
TGCAGCGTCCAGGGTGCCCAAGGGGGAAAGATTTCTGAAGCTTTCTTT
CSVQGAQGGKISEAFF
>TRBJ1-1|many|NA|TRBV30
TGTGCCTGGAGTTCCCCTTCCCCTTTCGGTAGCACTGAAGCTTTCTTT
CAWSSPSPFGSTEAFF
>TRBJ2-7|NA|NA|TRBV15
TGTGCCACCAGCAGAGCGAGGTCGGGCTACGAGCAGTACTTC
CATSRARSGYEQYF
>TRBJ2-7|NA|NA|TRBV28
TGTGCCAGCATGTTCAGCCACTACGAGCAGTACTTC
CASMFSHYEQYF
>TRBJ2-5|many|NA|TRBV5-1
TGCGCCAGCAGCTTACAACACAGAACCCAAGAGACCCAGTACTTC
CASSLQHRTQETQYF
>TRBJ2-3|many|NA|TRBV7-2
TGTGCCAGCAGCTACTCCCCGGGGCGAACAGATACGCAGTATTTT
CASSYSPGRTDTQYF
>TRBJ2-1|few|NA|TRBV5-5
TGTGCCAGCAGCTTGTGGCTGGGAAGGGAGCAGTTCTTC
CASSLWLGREQFF
>TRBJ2-3|few|NA|TRBV3-1
TGTGCCAGCAGCCAAGATAGTTCGGGTTGGACAGATACGCAGTATTTT
CASSQDSSGWTDTQYF
>TRBJ2-1|many|TRBD2|TRBV2
TGTGCCAGCAGTGCCGGGGGGGCCCCCTACAATGAGCAGTTCTTC
CASSAGGAPYNEQFF
>TRBJ1-2|many|NA|TRBV7-7
TGTGCCAGCAGCTTGCGGAGATTGTGCGGCTATGGCTACACCTTC
CASSLRRLCGYGYTF
>TRBJ2-1|many|TRBD2|TRBV24-1
TGTGCCACCAGTGATTCCACCGGGACTAGACTAGACAATGAGCAGTTCTTC
CATSDSTGTRLDNEQFF
>TRBJ1-1|few|NA|TRBV28
TGTGCCAGCAGTTTATTGCAGGCTCGCTTTGAAGCTTTCTTT
CASSLLQARFEAFF
>TRBJ1-1|many|NA|TRBV5-6
TGTGCCAGCAGCTTGGGGCAGGGCACAATGAACACTGAAGCTTTCTTT
CASSLGQGTMNTEAFF
>TRBJ2-5|NA|TRBD1|TRBV6-4
TGTGCCAGCAGTGAGCACAGGGGAGAGACCCAGTACTTC
CASSEHRGETQYF
>TRBJ2-1|few|TRBD2|TRBV28
TGTGCCAGCAGTTTTCCCCATGGAAGCGGGGTTTCCTACAATGAGCAGTTCTTC
CASSFPHGSGVSYNEQFF
>TRBJ2-1|few|NA|TRBV11-2
TGTGCCAGCCAACCTACGGGGAGCTCCTACAATGAGCAGTTCTTC
CASQPTGSSYNEQFF
>TRBJ1-1|many|NA|TRBV12-3/TRBV12-4
TGTGCCAGCAGCCCCAGGGAGAACACTGAAGCTTTCTTT
CASSPRENTEAFF
>TRBJ1-1|NA|NA|TRBV10-3
TGTGCCATTGTGGACCGCAGCAACACTGAAGCTTTCTTT
CAIVDRSNTEAFF
>TRBJ2-7|many|TRBD1|TRBV5-4
TGTGCCAGCAGCTTCCCGGGACAGGGACAATACGAGCAGTACTTC
CASSFPGQGQYEQYF
>TRBJ2-2|many|NA|TRBV6-2/TRBV6-3
TGTGCCAGCAGTTACGGCAGGCTCCCCGCGAACACCGGGGAGCTGTTTTTT
CASSYGRLPANTGELFF
>TRBJ2-7|many|NA|TRBV7-6
TGTGCCAGCAGCTTAGCGCAGGGCTACGAGCAGTACTTC
CASSLAQGYEQYF
>TRBJ1-2|many|NA|TRBV18
TGTGCCAGCTCACCATCCCGGCCACCCATGTCCTATGGCTACACCTTC
CASSPSRPPMSYGYTF